Listed below are T cell receptor beta chains from one sample, sequenced in a study of blood T cell repertoires in COVID-19. Assay used: immunoSEQ multiplex PCR; TCRdb lists only in-frame clones, some missing. Among about 330,000 clones listed, roughly 88% were seen once. The source material was peripheral blood. Every receptor here comes from a woman aged 45-59 years with active or convalescent COVID-19. CDR3s include the opening cysteine and the closing phenylalanine or tryptophan. D genes are given only for firm matches. Clone size appears in some rows only: once, few, many, or a class for an expanded clone.

j_gene: TRBJ2-7; v_gene: TRBV7-8; abundance: .; d_gene: TRBD2; CDR3nt: TGTGCCAGCAGCCTCGGTGGGGGGGGCGAGCAGTACTTC; CDR3aa: CASSLGGGGEQYF
j_gene: TRBJ2-7; v_gene: TRBV7-9; abundance: once; d_gene: .; CDR3nt: TGTGCCAGCAGCTTAATGATGTCGAGGCCCTACGAGCAGTACTTC; CDR3aa: CASSLMMSRPYEQYF
j_gene: TRBJ1-1; v_gene: TRBV9; abundance: once; d_gene: .; CDR3nt: TGTGCCAGCAGCGTTGGCCGGGGGGCTGAAGCTTTCTTT; CDR3aa: CASSVGRGAEAFF
j_gene: TRBJ1-1; v_gene: TRBV7-9; abundance: .; d_gene: .; CDR3nt: TGTGCCAGCAGCTTATACCAGGGATGGTCCACTGAAGCTTTCTTT; CDR3aa: CASSLYQGWSTEAFF
j_gene: TRBJ1-1; v_gene: TRBV20-1; abundance: .; d_gene: .; CDR3nt: TGCAGTGCTAGTCCGACTTCTGGCCCCGCTGAAGCTTTCTTT; CDR3aa: CSASPTSGPAEAFF
j_gene: TRBJ1-1; v_gene: TRBV5-1; abundance: .; d_gene: .; CDR3nt: TGCGCCAGCAGCTCAAAGGTGGGCATTCCCACTGAAGCTTTCTTT; CDR3aa: CASSSKVGIPTEAFF
j_gene: TRBJ1-1; v_gene: TRBV20-1; abundance: few; d_gene: .; CDR3nt: TGCAGTCAGGGGAACACTGAAGCTTTCTTT; CDR3aa: CSQGNTEAFF
j_gene: TRBJ2-7; v_gene: TRBV7-2; abundance: .; d_gene: TRBD1; CDR3nt: TGTGCCAGCAGCTCCAACAGGGGCTACGAGCAGTACTTC; CDR3aa: CASSSNRGYEQYF
j_gene: TRBJ1-1; v_gene: TRBV5-1; abundance: once; d_gene: .; CDR3nt: TGCGCCAGCAGCTTGGATTTTGGACAGACGAACACTGAAGCTTTCTTT; CDR3aa: CASSLDFGQTNTEAFF
j_gene: TRBJ2-5; v_gene: TRBV9; abundance: .; d_gene: TRBD2; CDR3nt: TGTGCCAGCAGTGGCGGGGGGTTCCAAGAGACCCAGTACTTC; CDR3aa: CASSGGGFQETQYF
j_gene: TRBJ1-2; v_gene: TRBV28; abundance: .; d_gene: TRBD1; CDR3nt: TGTGCCAGCAACCGACAGGGGGTAGGCGGCTACACCTTC; CDR3aa: CASNRQGVGGYTF
j_gene: TRBJ2-5; v_gene: TRBV19; abundance: once; d_gene: .; CDR3nt: TGTGCCAGTAGGGACTACCAAGAGACCCAGTACTTC; CDR3aa: CASRDYQETQYF
j_gene: TRBJ2-7; v_gene: TRBV13; abundance: .; d_gene: TRBD1; CDR3nt: TGTGCCAGCAGCTCTCGGACAGGGTACCACGAGCAGTACTTC; CDR3aa: CASSSRTGYHEQYF
j_gene: TRBJ2-3; v_gene: TRBV7-9; abundance: once; d_gene: .; CDR3nt: TGTGCCAGCAGCTTAGTCGGGCAGGGCCCAGATACGCAGTATTTT; CDR3aa: CASSLVGQGPDTQYF
j_gene: TRBJ1-2; v_gene: TRBV5-1; abundance: .; d_gene: TRBD1; CDR3nt: TGCGCCAGCAGCGACCGGGACAGGGAGGGAGGCTACACCTTC; CDR3aa: CASSDRDREGGYTF
j_gene: TRBJ2-3; v_gene: TRBV5-1; abundance: once; d_gene: TRBD1; CDR3nt: TGCGCCAGCAGCTTGGCCGAAGGGTGGGGGACAGGGGGCGTCGATACGCAGTATTTT; CDR3aa: CASSLAEGWGTGGVDTQYF
j_gene: TRBJ2-7; v_gene: TRBV6-5; abundance: .; d_gene: .; CDR3nt: TGTGCCAGCAGTTTAAATCCGGGACAAGGGACCTACGAGCAGTACTTC; CDR3aa: CASSLNPGQGTYEQYF
j_gene: TRBJ1-2; v_gene: TRBV12-3/TRBV12-4; abundance: .; d_gene: .; CDR3nt: TGTGCCAGCAGTTCCGACAGAGGCTATGGCTACACCTTC; CDR3aa: CASSSDRGYGYTF
j_gene: TRBJ1-3; v_gene: TRBV7-8; abundance: .; d_gene: .; CDR3nt: TGTGCCAGCAGCTTATCGGACAGATACTCTGGAAACACCATATATTTT; CDR3aa: CASSLSDRYSGNTIYF
j_gene: TRBJ1-4; v_gene: TRBV15; abundance: .; d_gene: TRBD1; CDR3nt: TGTGCCACCAGCTCCAGCGACGAGGGTCGACAGGGACGAAAACTGTTTTTT; CDR3aa: CATSSSDEGRQGRKLFF
j_gene: TRBJ2-5; v_gene: TRBV19; abundance: .; d_gene: TRBD2; CDR3nt: TGTGCCAGTAGTGTCTCTAGCGGGGGGATTGCCTTACTCGCCAGAGAGACCCAGTACTTC; CDR3aa: CASSVSSGGIALLARETQYF
j_gene: TRBJ1-5; v_gene: TRBV13; abundance: .; d_gene: TRBD1; CDR3nt: TGTGCCAGCAGCAAGACAGGGCCCAATCAGCCCCAGCATTTT; CDR3aa: CASSKTGPNQPQHF
j_gene: TRBJ2-7; v_gene: TRBV23-1; abundance: .; d_gene: .; CDR3nt: TGCGCCAGCAGTCCTCGCTTGGAGGGAGGAAGAGGCTACGAGCAGTACTTC; CDR3aa: CASSPRLEGGRGYEQYF
j_gene: TRBJ2-3; v_gene: TRBV9; abundance: .; d_gene: TRBD1; CDR3nt: TGTGCCAGCAGCGTAGGACAGGGTAGGGTAGATACGCAGTATTTT; CDR3aa: CASSVGQGRVDTQYF
j_gene: TRBJ2-3; v_gene: TRBV7-9; abundance: .; d_gene: .; CDR3nt: TGTGCCAGCAGCGCTCAGGGTTTTACAGATACGCAGTATTTT; CDR3aa: CASSAQGFTDTQYF
j_gene: TRBJ1-1; v_gene: TRBV5-1; abundance: .; d_gene: TRBD1; CDR3nt: TGCGCCAGCAGCTCACAGGGGGCGAACACTGAAGCTTTCTTT; CDR3aa: CASSSQGANTEAFF
j_gene: TRBJ2-7; v_gene: TRBV3-1/TRBV3-2; abundance: .; d_gene: TRBD2; CDR3nt: TGTGCCAGCAGCCAAGAAGGGACTAGCGGGGCCTACGAGCAGTACTTC; CDR3aa: CASSQEGTSGAYEQYF
j_gene: TRBJ2-4; v_gene: TRBV2; abundance: .; d_gene: TRBD1; CDR3nt: TGTGCCAGCAGTGGGGACAGGGGTGCCAAAAACATTCAGTACTTC; CDR3aa: CASSGDRGAKNIQYF
j_gene: TRBJ1-1; v_gene: TRBV18; abundance: once; d_gene: .; CDR3nt: TGTGCCAGCACCAGGGCCATCGACACTGAAGCTTTCTTT; CDR3aa: CASTRAIDTEAFF
j_gene: TRBJ1-2; v_gene: TRBV23-1; abundance: .; d_gene: .; CDR3nt: TGCGCCAGCAGTCAAAGTGGGCGGGTTTCCCCCCTCTATGGCTACACCTTC; CDR3aa: CASSQSGRVSPLYGYTF
j_gene: TRBJ1-5; v_gene: TRBV5-1; abundance: .; d_gene: TRBD1; CDR3nt: TGCGCCAGCAGCGTGGGACAGGGGAATCAGCCCCAGCATTTT; CDR3aa: CASSVGQGNQPQHF
j_gene: TRBJ2-7; v_gene: TRBV4-3; abundance: once; d_gene: TRBD1; CDR3nt: TGCGCCAGCAGCCAAACCTGGGACAGCAACCACGAGCAGTACTTC; CDR3aa: CASSQTWDSNHEQYF
j_gene: TRBJ1-2; v_gene: TRBV19; abundance: .; d_gene: .; CDR3nt: TGTGCCAGTAGTATAGATCAGCAGGTGCCCTATGGCTACACCTTC; CDR3aa: CASSIDQQVPYGYTF
j_gene: TRBJ1-1; v_gene: TRBV19; abundance: .; d_gene: .; CDR3nt: TGTGCCAGTAGTATATATTCAGGGGCGCCTCTTTACACTGAAGCTTTCTTT; CDR3aa: CASSIYSGAPLYTEAFF
j_gene: TRBJ2-2; v_gene: TRBV27; abundance: .; d_gene: .; CDR3nt: TGTGCCAGCAGCCGGGACACCTACACCGGGGAGCTGTTTTTT; CDR3aa: CASSRDTYTGELFF
j_gene: TRBJ1-2; v_gene: TRBV7-6; abundance: .; d_gene: TRBD1; CDR3nt: TGTGCCAGCAGCCCCCGGGGGGGGACAGGGGGCTTTGGCTACACCTTC; CDR3aa: CASSPRGGTGGFGYTF